A selection of T cell receptor beta chains follows, all from one sample in a study of blood T cell repertoires in COVID-19. TCRdb's copy holds only in-frame clones and misses some; the assay was immunoSEQ multiplex PCR. The profile shows about 360,000 clones, roughly 90% of them singletons. The sample comprised peripheral blood. These receptors were collected from a woman in her sixties with COVID-19, enrolled during active disease. The CDR3 runs from the conserved cysteine through the conserved F or W. D genes are given only for firm matches. Rows give clone size only sometimes, using once, few, many, or a class for an expanded clone.

V gene	clone size	J gene	D gene	CDR3 protein	CDR3 DNA
TRBV7-3	.	TRBJ2-2	TRBD1	CASSSNPGGHTGELFF	TGTGCCAGCAGCTCGAACCCAGGGGGTCACACCGGGGAGCTGTTTTTT
TRBV18	few	TRBJ2-7	TRBD1	CASSRGQYEQYF	TGTGCCAGCTCAAGGGGACAGTACGAGCAGTACTTC
TRBV28	.	TRBJ1-2	.	CASNLPFRGELNYGYTF	TGTGCCAGCAACCTGCCGTTTCGGGGGGAATTAAACTATGGCTACACCTTC
TRBV11-3	.	TRBJ2-7	.	CASSLGGGGEQYF	TGTGCCAGCAGCTTAGGGGGGGGCGGCGAGCAGTACTTC
TRBV11-3	once	TRBJ2-5	TRBD1	CASSPVTGGAETQYF	TGTGCCAGCAGCCCCGTGACAGGGGGCGCGGAGACCCAGTACTTC
TRBV19	.	TRBJ1-1	.	CASRSRSASMNTEAFF	TGTGCCAGTAGATCGAGGTCAGCTTCTATGAACACTGAAGCTTTCTTT
TRBV5-1	.	TRBJ2-3	TRBD1	CASSYQGAGDTQYF	TGCGCCAGCAGCTACCAGGGGGCGGGAGATACGCAGTATTTT
TRBV2	.	TRBJ2-1	TRBD1	CASSQGDEQFF	TGTGCCAGTAGTCAGGGGGACGAGCAGTTCTTC
TRBV10-3	.	TRBJ2-1	TRBD2	CAISGTGAGGRNEQFF	TGTGCCATCAGTGGGACGGGCGCGGGGGGGCGGAATGAGCAGTTCTTC
TRBV5-1	.	TRBJ2-5	.	CASSFGTSEETQYF	TGCGCCAGCAGCTTTGGGACATCCGAAGAGACCCAGTACTTC
TRBV12-3/TRBV12-4	.	TRBJ1-2	.	CASSGQSNYGYTF	TGTGCCAGCAGCGGACAGTCAAACTATGGCTACACCTTC
TRBV9	.	TRBJ2-5	TRBD2	CASSFTPGTSQETQYF	TGTGCCAGCAGCTTTACCCCCGGGACTAGCCAAGAGACCCAGTACTTC
TRBV4-3	.	TRBJ2-3	.	CASSQEASRGTQYF	TGCGCCAGCAGCCAAGAAGCTAGTCGAGGTACGCAGTATTTT
TRBV29-1	.	TRBJ1-4	.	CSVGEVGKLFF	TGCAGCGTTGGCGAGGTCGGAAAACTGTTTTTT
TRBV18	.	TRBJ1-1	.	CASSQGLDTEAFF	TGTGCCAGCTCTCAGGGTTTGGACACTGAAGCTTTCTTT
TRBV3-1/TRBV3-2	.	TRBJ2-7	TRBD1	CASSQDGGQGNPYEQYF	TGTGCCAGCAGCCAAGACGGGGGACAGGGGAACCCCTACGAGCAGTACTTC
TRBV9	.	TRBJ1-2	.	CASSTQGEGTAAGYTF	TGTGCCAGCAGCACCCAAGGAGAGGGCACCGCCGCCGGCTACACCTTC
TRBV7-6	.	TRBJ1-1	.	CASSLASGLNTEAFF	TGTGCCAGCAGCCTAGCTTCCGGGTTGAACACTGAAGCTTTCTTT
TRBV7-8	few	TRBJ1-1	.	CASSTRTVAEAFF	TGTGCCAGCAGCACCAGAACCGTGGCTGAAGCTTTCTTT
TRBV12-3/TRBV12-4	.	TRBJ1-2	.	CASSFSGTYGYTF	TGTGCCAGCAGTTTCTCGGGAACCTATGGCTACACCTTC
TRBV6-5	.	TRBJ2-1	.	CASSLGWGLKNEQFF	TGTGCCAGCAGCCTAGGGTGGGGGCTGAAAAATGAGCAGTTCTTC
TRBV6-1	.	TRBJ2-4	.	CASSEVGARFQYF	TGTGCCAGCAGTGAAGTGGGGGCGCGTTTTCAGTACTTC
TRBV6-5	.	TRBJ2-2	TRBD2	CASSLLAGDTGELFF	TGTGCCAGCAGTCTTCTAGCGGGGGACACCGGGGAGCTGTTTTTT
TRBV10-3	few	TRBJ2-1	TRBD1	CAISEGRSGQSYNEQFF	TGTGCCATCAGTGAGGGAAGGTCGGGACAGTCGTACAATGAGCAGTTCTTC
TRBV4-3	many	TRBJ2-2	TRBD1	CASSQRDREGELFF	TGCGCCAGCAGCCAACGGGACAGGGAAGGGGAGCTGTTTTTT
TRBV5-5	.	TRBJ2-7	.	CASSLVGLSYEQYF	TGTGCCAGCAGCTTGGTCGGGTTGAGCTACGAGCAGTACTTC
TRBV13	.	TRBJ1-2	TRBD1	CASSLPTDRVVDGYTF	TGTGCCAGCAGCTTACCCACGGACAGGGTTGTCGATGGCTACACCTTC
TRBV7-9	once	TRBJ2-7	.	CASSPGADGSGNF	TGTGCCAGCAGCCCCGGCGCGGACGGTTCAGGGAACTTC
TRBV11-3	.	TRBJ2-7	.	CASSAGPYPYEQYF	TGTGCCAGCAGCGCGGGTCCCTACCCCTACGAGCAGTACTTC
TRBV28	.	TRBJ1-4	TRBD1	CASSPQGRGEKLFF	TGTGCCAGCAGTCCACAGGGGCGAGGTGAAAAACTGTTTTTT